Below, 20 T cell receptor beta chains from the same sample are listed, as sequenced in a study of cytomegalovirus exposure and HLA in healthy donors. The PCR ran on 60 Vbeta and 13 Jbeta primers. Only in-frame clones appear in the TCRdb table, and some are missing; sequencing was by immunoSEQ multiplex PCR. The sample includes 150,000 to 200,000 clones, roughly 79% of them seen just once. Sequenced sample: PBMCs. The origin of the receptors is a male donor in good health and CMV-seronegative.

The V call is TRBV9, the J call TRBJ2-1; 8 positions agree with TRBD1. The CDR3 has 13 residues. V was clipped by 7 bases and J by 7 bases; unmatched bases: 7. Germline V gene sequence: CDR1 SGDLS, CDR2 YYNGEE. The CDR3 is CASGMDRENEQFF. Here the CDR3 DNA reads TGTGCCAGCGGTATGGACAGGGAAAATGAGCAGTTCTTC. The variable domain in full, with the rest retrieved from reference TRBV9 and TRBJ2-1, is DSGVTQTPKHLITATGQRVTLRCSPRSGDLSVYWYQQSLDQGLQFLIQYYNGEERAKGNILERFSAQQFPDLHSELNLSSLELGDSALYFCASGMDRENEQFFGPGTRLTVL.

The gene calls are TRBV6-1 and TRBJ1-1, with 7 positions matching TRBD1. With 0 bases clipped from V and 6 bases from J, the junction kept 16 bases outside the gene matches. The germline gives CDR1 MNHNS, CDR2 SASEGT. The CDR3 has 18 amino acids. CDR3 nucleotide sequence: TGTGCCAGCAGTGAAGCGCCTATGACAGGGACGTGGAGCGCTGAAGCTTTCTTT. This gives the protein CASSEAPMTGTWSAEAFF.

This sequence joins TRBV19 and TRBJ1-3, with a weak D call TRBD1 (6 bases). The CDR3 length is 13 residues. Germline V gene lookup returns CDR1 LNHDA and CDR2 SQIVND (reference sequence). Trimming stripped 4 bases from V and 4 bases from J, with 8 bases between. CDR3 coding DNA: TGTGCCAGTAGTACCGGACAGGGAAACACCATATATTTT. It translates to CASSTGQGNTIYF.

This clone was picked up one time. The chain links TRBV5-6 to TRBJ2-5; D call uncertain. Between the trimmed V and J ends, which lost 0 bases and 1 base, there was a span of 4 bases. The CDR3 sequence is 13 residues long. CDR1 is SGHDT and CDR2 is YYEEEE in the germline V gene. The CDR3 protein is CASSLDLQETQYF. CDR3 DNA: TGTGCCAGCAGCTTGGATCTCCAAGAGACCCAGTACTTC.

This chain uses TRBV6-5 with TRBJ2-7, with TRBD2 identical over 8 bases. V was pared by 6 bases and J by 4 bases, with 5 bases of the junction left unmatched. The length of the CDR3 is 13 residues. Germline V CDR1 and CDR2: MNHEY, SVGAGI. The chain's CDR3 is CASRGGTSYEQYF. CDR3 nucleotides: TGTGCCAGCAGGGGCGGGACTAGTTACGAGCAGTACTTC.

Of note for this clone: At one of its ends the junction is not consistent with the germline gene, which may arise from a read error. This chain joins TRBV19 and TRBJ1-1; TRBD1 matches 8 bases. CDR1 is LNHDA, CDR2 SQIVND, per germline (reference sequence). The CDR3 contains 13 residues. The CDR3 coding sequence is TGTGCCAGTAGTCTAGACAGGGGCTACTACGCTTTCTTT. Protein: CASSLDRGYYAFF.

This sequence joins TRBV2 and TRBJ2-1; possibly TRBD2 for D (5 bases). There are 18 residues in the CDR3. In germline, CDR1 is SNHLY, CDR2 FYNNEI. The V and J ends lost 1 base and 1 base respectively, with 17 bases between them. CDR3 protein: CASSEEVGPAASYNEQFF. The CDR3 DNA reads TGTGCCAGCAGTGAAGAGGTTGGCCCAGCGGCATCCTACAATGAGCAGTTCTTC.

The chain has TRBV6-5 and TRBJ2-5; D not resolved. The V end was cut by 5 bases, the J end by 2 bases, with 6 bases between. The CDR3 extends over 12 amino acids. CDR1 and CDR2 (germline): MNHEY, SVGAGI. This CDR3 reads CASSVGQETQYF. DNA of the CDR3: TGTGCCAGCAGTGTCGGTCAAGAGACCCAGTACTTC.

The V gene is TRBV30, the J gene TRBJ1-2, with 7 bases aligning to TRBD1. Trimming removed 5 bases from V and 8 bases from J; junction bases left unmatched: 11. CDR1 GTSNPN and CDR2 SVGIG come from the germline V gene (reference sequence). The CDR3 runs 13 residues. DNA for the CDR3: TGTGCCTGGTTTCCACCGGGACAGTCGGGCTACACCTTC. Its protein is CAWFPPGQSGYTF. Full variable domain (rest looked up from reference TRBV30 and TRBJ1-2): SQTIHQWPATLVQPVGSPLSLECTVEGTSNPNLYWYRQAAGRGLQLLFYSVGIGQISSEVPQNLSASRPQDRQFILSSKKLLLSDSGFYLCAWFPPGQSGYTFGSGTRLTVV.

This sequence joins TRBV9 and TRBJ2-7; tentative D call: TRBD2 (6 bases). Trimming pared 2 bases from V and 2 bases from J, leaving 14 bases between. CDR1 and CDR2 from the germline V gene are SGDLS and YYNGEE. The CDR3 length is 15 residues. The CDR3 reads CASSVGLEGTYEQYF. The CDR3 DNA reads as TGTGCCAGCAGCGTGGGACTGGAGGGCACCTACGAGCAGTACTTC.

The V and J genes are TRBV6-6 and TRBJ1-5; D may be TRBD1 (6 bases). In germline, CDR1 is MNHNY, CDR2 SVGAGI (reference sequence). This CDR3 is built from 15 residues. Trimming shortened V by 2 bases and J by 3 bases, and 11 bases separated the two germline ends. The CDR3 DNA follows: TGTGCCAGCAGTTACACGGCAGGGGTCAATCAGCCCCAGCATTTT. It translates to CASSYTAGVNQPQHF.

This rearrangement joins TRBV15 to TRBJ2-1; maybe TRBD2 (6 bases). Germline V lookup: CDR1 LNHNV, CDR2 YYDKDF (reference sequence). V was clipped by 5 bases and J by 13 bases, with 30 bases between them. This CDR3 spans 17 amino acids. The CDR3 sequence: CATSAPGRRAGGRTQFF. CDR3 coding DNA: TGTGCCACCAGCGCTCCGGGTCGGCGAGCGGGTGGAAGAACTCAGTTCTTC. Variable domain in full (rest from reference TRBV15 and TRBJ2-1): DAMVIQNPRYQVTQFGKPVTLSCSQTLNHNVMYWYQQKSSQAPKLLFHYYDKDFNNEADTPDNFQSRRPNTSFCFLDIRSPGLGDTAMYLCATSAPGRRAGGRTQFFGPGTRLTVL.

In regard to this clone: The same CDR3 also results from other DNA sequences found in this sample. The chain links TRBV28 to TRBJ1-5; D gene uncertain. Trimming took 3 bases from V and 2 from J, leaving 5 bases between them. The CDR3 is made up of 13 amino acids. Germline V gene data show CDR1 as MDHEN and CDR2 as SYDVKM. This CDR3 reads CASSFGGNQPQHF. The CDR3 DNA sequence: TGTGCCAGCAGTTTCGGGGGCAATCAGCCCCAGCATTTT.

The chain uses TRBV6-6 and TRBJ2-1, with no clear D. The germline V and J ends were trimmed by 6 bases and 2 bases, with 8 bases remaining between them. The CDR3 length is 13 residues. Germline loops: CDR1 MNHNY, CDR2 SVGAGI (reference sequence). CDR3 DNA: TGTGCCAGCAGCCCAGCGCCCTACAATGAGCAGTTCTTC. Its protein product is CASSPAPYNEQFF.

This chain joins TRBV28 and TRBJ2-1; 16 bases match TRBD2. The V and J ends lost 3 bases and 8 bases, in that order; junction bases with no gene match: 7. The germline CDR1 and CDR2 sequences are MDHEN and SYDVKM. This CDR3 spans 17 amino acids. CDR3 protein: CASSFGTSGRAVDEQFF. CDR3 sequence (DNA): TGTGCCAGCAGTTTTGGGACTAGCGGGAGGGCCGTCGATGAGCAGTTCTTC.

This rearrangement joins TRBV5-8 to TRBJ1-1; 7 positions match TRBD1. CDR1 SGHTS and CDR2 YDEGEE come from the germline V gene. V was pared by 5 bases and J by 1 base, with 5 bases of the junction left unmatched. The CDR3 totals 14 residues. CDR3 in amino acids: CASRKGTANTEAFF. CDR3 in DNA: TGTGCCAGCAGAAAGGGGACAGCGAACACTGAAGCTTTCTTT.

The chain is built from TRBV30 and TRBJ1-2, with a possible D match to TRBD1 (5 bases). Trimming cost V 3 bases and J 0 bases, with 23 bases left between them. The CDR3 extends over 18 amino acids. Germline V gives CDR1 GTSNPN, CDR2 SVGIG (reference sequence). As DNA, the CDR3 is TGTGCCTGGAGATGGGGCCCAGGATCTTACAAAGCTAACTATGGCTACACCTTC. Translated, it gives CAWRWGPGSYKANYGYTF. Variable domain in full (rest from reference TRBV30 and TRBJ1-2): SQTIHQWPATLVQPVGSPLSLECTVEGTSNPNLYWYRQAAGRGLQLLFYSVGIGQISSEVPQNLSASRPQDRQFILSSKKLLLSDSGFYLCAWRWGPGSYKANYGYTFGSGTRLTVV.

This clone has a handful of counts. This chain uses TRBV12-5 with TRBJ2-1, with D possibly being TRBD2 (5 bases). V was pared by 1 base and J by 7 bases, with 8 bases between. The CDR3 contains 13 residues. Per germline, CDR1 LGHNT and CDR2 FRNRAP. In DNA, the CDR3 is TGTGCTAGTGGTTTGGGACTACAGAATGAGCAGTTCTTC. It is translated as CASGLGLQNEQFF. Looking up the rest from reference TRBV12-5 and TRBJ2-1 gives the full variable domain: DARVTQTPRHKVTEMGQEVTMRCQPILGHNTVFWYRQTMMQGLELLAYFRNRAPLDDSGMPKDRFSAEMPDATLATLKIQPSEPRDSAVYFCASGLGLQNEQFFGPGTRLTVL.

Details on this clone: The sample carries other DNA sequences with the same CDR3. The chain carries TRBV7-3 and TRBJ1-5; weak D call: TRBD1 (6 bases). V dropped 5 bases and J dropped 4 bases, with 9 bases sitting between them. The CDR3 has 13 residues. CDR1 SGHTA and CDR2 FQGTGA come from the germline V gene. CDR3 in DNA: TGTGCCAGCAGCCAAGGACAGAATCAGCCCCAGCATTTT. It specifies CASSQGQNQPQHF.

The chain combines TRBV19 with TRBJ2-1; D uncertain. Trimming cost V 3 bases and J 0 bases, with 3 bases left between them. CDR1 is LNHDA and CDR2 is SQIVND in the germline V gene (reference sequence). CDR3 size: 13 residues. CDR3 DNA: TGTGCCAGTAGTATCAGCTCCTACAATGAGCAGTTCTTC. Protein: CASSISSYNEQFF. The complete variable domain, with remaining parts taken from reference TRBV19 and TRBJ2-1, reads DGGITQSPKYLFRKEGQNVTLSCEQNLNHDAMYWYRQDPGQGLRLIYYSQIVNDFQKGDIAEGYSVSREKKESFPLTVTSAQKNPTAFYLCASSISSYNEQFFGPGTRLTVL.